These 20 T cell receptor beta chains share one sample of origin, sequenced in a study of post-analysis software for immune sequencing data. Regarding the study as a whole: There were five or six TRBV segments more frequent in patients than controls, and TRBV5-6, TRBV5-1 and TRBV20-1 were among them.

What these receptors recognize is not known. Presence of unique molecular identifiers characterized the TCR beta cDNA libraries. TCRdb independently ran MiXCR on the PCR reads; one entry per CDR3 protein. The table lists a few hundred thousand distinct CDR3 sequences, about 40% of them singletons. Input material: blood. Receptor source: a girl aged 5 to 17 with multiple sclerosis.

This clonotype was counted only a few times. Written as DNA, the CDR3 is TGTGCCAGCAGCCAAGTACTAGCTCTTCGCACAGATACGCAGTATTTT. The encoded protein is CASSQVLALRTDTQYF. This sequence joins TRBV14 and TRBJ2-3, with D possibly being TRBD2 (6 bases). The ends were cut back, 1 base at V and 1 base at J, with 12 bases in the middle. Looked up from germline, CDR1 is SGHDN and CDR2 is FVKESK. The CDR3 has 16 residues.

The chain links TRBV6-6 to TRBJ1-2; 8 bases align to TRBD1. Per germline, CDR1 MNHNY and CDR2 SVGAGI (reference sequence). V lost 7 bases and J lost 3; bases outside the gene matches: 4. The CDR3 is 13 amino acids. The chain's CDR3 is CASTQDRDYGYTF. As DNA, the CDR3 is TGTGCCAGCACCCAGGACAGGGACTATGGCTACACCTTC.

This chain links TRBV12-3 or TRBV12-4 with TRBJ1-2; D is possibly TRBD1 (5 bases). The CDR3 is 14 residues long. The V and J ends lost 4 bases and 2 bases respectively, with 11 bases between them. The CDR3 sequence: CASSYYRDNYGYTF. In nucleotides, the CDR3 is TGTGCCAGCAGTTATTATAGGGACAACTATGGCTACACCTTC.

V gene TRBV29-1 combines with J gene TRBJ2-3; a possible D gene is TRBD2 (5 bases). V lost 7 bases and J lost 0, with 14 bases in between. This CDR3 region has 14 residues. Germline assignment: CDR1 SQVTM and CDR2 ANQGSEA. The CDR3 sequence: CSAAARLSTDTQYF. DNA for the CDR3: TGCAGCGCCGCGGCTAGACTAAGCACAGATACGCAGTATTTT.

Points on this clonotype: Compared with germline, one end of the junction differs, possibly owing to a read error. V is TRBV29-1 and J is TRBJ2-5; TRBD2 aligns across 7 bases. The V gene's germline CDR1 is SQVTM and CDR2 ANQGSEA. This CDR3 has 15 residues. As DNA, the CDR3 is TGCAGCGTTGAAGCTCTAAGGGAGGGCCAAGAGACCCTGTATTTC. Its protein product is CSVEALREGQETLYF. The full variable domain, rest sourced from reference TRBV29-1 and TRBJ2-5, is SAVISQKPSRDICQRGTSLTIQCQVDSQVTMMFWYRQQPGQSLTLIATANQGSEATYESGFVIDKFPISRPNLTFSTLTVSNMSPEDSSIYLCSVEALREGQETLYFGPGTRLLVL.

This clonotype was observed once. This chain links TRBV7-8 with TRBJ2-7, with 7 bases aligning to TRBD2. CDR1 and CDR2 from the germline V gene are SGHVS and FQNEAQ. V dropped 1 base and J dropped 6; count of bases not matched to a gene: 6. There are 14 residues in the CDR3. This chain's CDR3 is CASSLVGRELEQYF. CDR3 sequence (DNA): TGTGCCAGCAGCTTAGTGGGGCGGGAGCTCGAGCAGTACTTC.

This clonotype came up many times. The CDR3 bases are TGTGCCAGCACGGCCGTCTCTGGGGCCAACGTCCTGACTTTC. It codes for CASTAVSGANVLTF. The rearrangement uses TRBV6-1 and TRBJ2-6; D is unclear. This CDR3 is 14 amino acids long. Trimming removed 7 bases at V and 0 bases at J, with 7 bases between. The germline CDR1 and CDR2 sequences are MNHNS and SASEGT.

This clonotype was seen many times. This chain connects TRBV20-1 to TRBJ2-1; D is uncertain. CDR1 and CDR2 (germline): DFQATT, SNEGSKA (reference sequence). This CDR3 has 16 amino acids. V lost 0 bases and J 0 bases, leaving 12 bases between the germline ends. This CDR3 reads CSARDRGRSSYNEQFF. In DNA, the CDR3 is TGCAGTGCTAGAGATCGTGGCAGGAGCTCCTACAATGAGCAGTTCTTC.

About this clonotype itself: The conserved phenylalanine or tryptophan is not found at the CDR3 terminus, so this likely reflects a read error. The J gene is TRBJ1-1, the V gene TRBV7-2; TRBD1 matches 10 bases. This CDR3 comprises 15 residues. Germline lookup yields CDR1 SGHTA and CDR2 FQGNSA. The J segment lost 4 bases and the V segment lost 5 bases, leaving 7 bases of the junction unmatched. CDR3 in amino acids: CASSGRDRGGTEAFL. The CDR3 bases are TGTGCCAGCAGCGGCCGGGACAGGGGTGGCACTGAAGCTTTCTTG.

V is TRBV4-2 and J is TRBJ2-6; unclear D gene. This CDR3 has 16 amino acids. Trimming stripped 4 bases from V and 0 bases from J, with 10 bases between. Germline values: CDR1 LGHNA, CDR2 YNFKEQ. CDR3 DNA: TGTGCCAGCAGCCCCCCAGAGAGCTCTGGGGCCAACGTCCTGACTTTC. This gives the protein CASSPPESSGANVLTF.

This clonotype has at least ten counts. The chain is built from TRBV5-5 and TRBJ2-6, with D perhaps matching TRBD2 (5 bases). Trimming removed 4 bases from V and 3 bases from J, with 8 bases in between. The CDR3 is made up of 14 amino acids. Germline loops: CDR1 SGHKS, CDR2 YYEKEE (reference sequence). CDR3 sequence reads: CASSQGSGANVLTF. In DNA form, the CDR3 reads TGTGCCAGCAGCCAAGGGAGTGGGGCCAACGTCCTGACTTTC.

The V call is TRBV4-2, the J call TRBJ2-7; a possible D gene is TRBD1 (5 bases). This CDR3 contains 15 residues. V was trimmed by 4 bases and J by 4 bases, leaving 17 bases between them. Germline V gene lookup returns CDR1 LGHNA and CDR2 YNFKEQ. CDR3 DNA: TGTGCCAGCAGCCCAGGGTCGAGGAACTCTTACGAGCAGTACTTC. Its translation is CASSPGSRNSYEQYF.

Ten or more counts support this clonotype. The chain uses TRBV19 and TRBJ2-3; TRBD1 is a possible D gene (6 bases). The CDR3 totals 14 residues. Germline lookup yields CDR1 LNHDA and CDR2 SQIVND (reference sequence). The V end lost 4 bases, the J end lost 4 bases, and 12 bases lay between the germline ends. For the CDR3, the DNA is TGTGCCAGTAGTACGGCCCAGGGGTCAGATACGCAGTATTTT. As protein: CASSTAQGSDTQYF.

Ten or more counts support this clonotype. V gene TRBV12-3 or TRBV12-4 combines with J gene TRBJ1-1; TRBD1 matches 7 bases. The CDR3 has 16 amino acids. With 6 bases clipped from V and 2 bases from J, the junction kept 12 bases outside the gene matches. The DNA for the CDR3 is TGTGCCAGCAGCACAGGGGCAGGGCTAGGAAACACTGAAGCTTTCTTT. It specifies CASSTGAGLGNTEAFF.

This chain connects TRBV28 to TRBJ1-6, with D hard to call. Germline loops: CDR1 MDHEN, CDR2 SYDVKM. Deletions cut 6 bases from V and 13 bases from J, with 10 bases between. The CDR3 loop spans 11 amino acids. DNA of the CDR3: TGTGCCAGCAGGGCCGGATCTCCCCTCCACTTT. Its protein is CASRAGSPLHF.

Many counts were recorded for this clonotype. The V and J genes are TRBV27 and TRBJ1-2; 8 bases match TRBD1. The CDR3 has 13 residues. Trimming at V came to 5 bases and at J to 4 bases, leaving 3 bases not matched to a gene. CDR1 is MNHEY, CDR2 SMNVEV, per germline (reference sequence). The chain's CDR3 is CASSHGQGYGYTF. Written as DNA, the CDR3 is TGTGCCAGCAGTCATGGACAGGGCTATGGCTACACCTTC.

As to this clonotype: A much larger clone is a single base away; this may be a read error. The rearrangement links TRBV11-2 to TRBJ2-7; possible D gene TRBD2, 5 bases. The V end lost 1 base, the J end lost 7 bases, and 11 bases lay between the germline ends. The germline CDR1 and CDR2 sequences are SGHAT and FQNNGV. The CDR3 is 13 residues long. The CDR3 is CASSLVDYNEQYF. In nucleotides, the CDR3 is TGTGCCAGCAGCTTAGTTGACTACAATGAGCAGTACTTC.

This clonotype was detected a few times. The chain joins TRBV29-1 to TRBJ2-2; TRBD1 is a possible D gene (5 bases). This CDR3 is built from 14 residues. The germline V gene has CDR1 SQVTM and CDR2 ANQGSEA. V was shortened by 5 bases and J by 0 bases, with 10 bases between the two germline ends. CDR3 nucleotides: TGCAGCGTTAGACAGACCACGAACACCGGGGAGCTGTTTTTT. The encoded protein is CSVRQTTNTGELFF.

This clonotype was seen only a few times. V and J are TRBV20-1 and TRBJ1-2; no clear D gene. With 5 bases removed from V and 2 bases from J, the gap between germline ends came to 9 bases. The V gene's germline CDR1 is DFQATT and CDR2 SNEGSKA (reference sequence). The CDR3 loop spans 12 amino acids. The CDR3 reads CSAATRNYGYTF. The DNA for the CDR3 is TGCAGTGCTGCAACAAGGAACTATGGCTACACCTTC.

Ten or more counts support this clonotype. In DNA, the CDR3 is TGTGCCAGCAGTTGGTCAGGGTCAAACTATGGCTACACCTTC. Amino acid sequence: CASSWSGSNYGYTF. V gene TRBV28 combines with J gene TRBJ1-2, with D maybe TRBD1 (5 bases). Trimming removed 4 bases from V and 2 bases from J, with 11 bases in between. The CDR3 consists of 14 residues. Germline values: CDR1 MDHEN, CDR2 SYDVKM.